The 7 T cell receptor beta chains reported below all come from one sample, sequenced in a study of blood T cell repertoires in COVID-19. Only in-frame clones appear in the TCRdb table, and some are missing; sequencing was by immunoSEQ multiplex PCR. The sample has some 60,000 clones, over 75% seen once. Sample: peripheral blood. These TCRs come from a human donor in a cohort sampled during active COVID-19.

The gene calls are TRBV5-1 and TRBJ2-1, with D tentatively TRBD1 (6 bases). The CDR3 is 13 residues long. Between the trimmed V and J ends, which lost 0 bases and 16 bases, there was a span of 17 bases. Germline-derived CDR1 and CDR2 are SGHRS and YFSETQ. CDR3 sequence: CASSLALTGSNFF. CDR3 coding DNA: TGCGCCAGCAGCTTGGCCCTTACAGGGTCTAATTTCTTC.

The V gene is TRBV29-1, the J gene TRBJ1-1, with 9 positions matching TRBD1. Germline V gene lookup returns CDR1 SQVTM and CDR2 ANQGSEA. The CDR3 consists of 14 residues. V lost 7 bases to trimming and J lost 1 base; unmatched junction nucleotides: 7. CDR3 amino acids: CSGRDRVANTEAFF. The CDR3 nucleotides are TGCAGCGGGAGGGACAGGGTCGCGAACACTGAAGCTTTCTTT. The whole variable domain, remainder taken from reference TRBV29-1 and TRBJ1-1, is SAVISQKPSRDICQRGTSLTIQCQVDSQVTMMFWYRQQPGQSLTLIATANQGSEATYESGFVIDKFPISRPNLTFSTLTVSNMSPEDSSIYLCSGRDRVANTEAFFGQGTRLTVV.

This clone is a singleton in its sample. The V gene is TRBV7-2, the J gene TRBJ2-5; unclear D gene. V lost 7 bases and J lost 1, with 7 bases in between. The CDR3 is 12 residues long. Germline V gene data show CDR1 as SGHTA and CDR2 as FQGNSA. Written as DNA, the CDR3 is TGTGCCAGCACCTCGTTCCAAGAGACCCAGTACTTC. Protein: CASTSFQETQYF.

The chain uses TRBV27 and TRBJ1-4; possibly TRBD1 for D (6 bases). Germline V gene lookup returns CDR1 MNHEY and CDR2 SMNVEV (reference sequence). The CDR3 covers 14 residues. V dropped 5 bases and J dropped 7 bases, with 14 bases sitting between them. CDR3 in amino acids: CASSKGDLLEKLFF. As DNA, the CDR3 is TGTGCCAGCAGTAAGGGGGATCTTCTTGAAAAACTGTTTTTT.

The chain joins TRBV10-3 to TRBJ2-2; 8 bases agree with TRBD1. The CDR3 consists of 16 residues. V shed 2 bases, J shed 0 bases, and the junction held 2 bases outside the gene matches. Germline CDR1 ENHRY, CDR2 SYGVKD. CDR3 nucleotides: TGTGCCATCAGTGAGACGGGACAGGCGAACACCGGGGAGCTGTTTTTT. Translated: CAISETGQANTGELFF.

The rearrangement joins TRBV6-5 to TRBJ1-3; 9 nucleotides align to TRBD1. With V trimmed by 4 bases and J by 4 bases, 5 bases remained unmatched. Germline CDR1 is MNHEY and CDR2 is SVGAGI. This CDR3 region has 15 residues. Here the CDR3 reads CASSFTGTGGNTIYF. The CDR3 DNA reads as TGTGCCAGCAGTTTCACAGGGACAGGGGGAAACACCATATATTTT.

V usage is TRBV12-3 or TRBV12-4 and J usage is TRBJ1-3; no firm D call. The CDR3 contains 13 residues. Trimming took off 2 bases at V and 4 bases at J, with 6 bases between the two ends. In nucleotides, the CDR3 is TGTGCCAGCAGTTTATCGGTGGGAAACACCATATATTTT. It yields the protein CASSLSVGNTIYF.